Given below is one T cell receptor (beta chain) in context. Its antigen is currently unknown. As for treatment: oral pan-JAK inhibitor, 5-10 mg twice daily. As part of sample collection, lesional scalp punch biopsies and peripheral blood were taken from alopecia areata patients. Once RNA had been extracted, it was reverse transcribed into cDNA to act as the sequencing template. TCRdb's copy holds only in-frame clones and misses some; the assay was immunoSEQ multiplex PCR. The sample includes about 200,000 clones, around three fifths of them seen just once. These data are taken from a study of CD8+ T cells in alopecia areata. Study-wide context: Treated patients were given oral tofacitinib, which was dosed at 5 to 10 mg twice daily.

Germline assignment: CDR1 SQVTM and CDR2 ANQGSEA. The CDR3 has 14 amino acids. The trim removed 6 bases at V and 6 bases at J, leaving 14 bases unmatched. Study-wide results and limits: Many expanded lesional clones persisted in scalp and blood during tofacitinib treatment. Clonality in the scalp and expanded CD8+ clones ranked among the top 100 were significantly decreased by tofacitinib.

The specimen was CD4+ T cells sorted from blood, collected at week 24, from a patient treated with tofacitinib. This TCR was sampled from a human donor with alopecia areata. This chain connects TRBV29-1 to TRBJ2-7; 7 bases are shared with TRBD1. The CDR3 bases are TGCAGCGTGGGGCGGGCAGGGGGTCCGGGCGAGCAGTACTTC. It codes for CSVGRAGGPGEQYF.